Listed below are T cell receptor beta chains from one sample, sequenced in a study of CD8+ T cells in alopecia areata. The method was immunoSEQ multiplex PCR; TCRdb's version includes in-frame clones alone and lacks a portion of them. There are under 200,000 clones in the sample; around 71% occur only once, and about 0.94% lies in the top ten. The material was CD4+ T cells sorted from blood, obtained at week 4, from a patient treated with tofacitinib. The receptors were sampled from a human donor with alopecia areata. Each CDR3 is given with its conserved first and last residue. A D gene is named only where the DNA matches it firmly. Rows may omit the clone size; those that give it use once, few, many or a size class.

- | TRBJ2-7 | TRBV2 | TRBD1 | CASRTGQGLYEQYF | TGTGCCAGCAGGACGGGACAGGGACTCTACGAGCAGTACTTC
once | TRBJ2-7 | TRBV5-4 | - | CASSPIQSTYEQYF | TGTGCCAGCAGCCCAATACAGTCTACCTACGAGCAGTACTTC
- | TRBJ1-4 | TRBV7-9 | - | CASSQGGRLFF | TGTGCCAGCAGCCAAGGTGGGAGACTGTTTTTT
medium-sized | TRBJ2-1 | TRBV9 | - | CASSAGLSYNEQFF | TGTGCCAGCAGCGCGGGACTCTCATACAATGAGCAGTTCTTC
few | TRBJ1-6 | TRBV18 | TRBD1 | CASSLIGMTGIGDSPLHF | TGTGCCAGCTCACTAATCGGAATGACAGGGATAGGGGATTCACCCCTCCACTTT
- | TRBJ1-1 | TRBV2 | - | CASSTQGGNTEAFF | TGTGCCAGCAGTACGCAGGGTGGGAACACTGAAGCTTTCTTT
few | TRBJ2-7 | TRBV4-3 | - | CASSQEGGRNYEQYF | TGCGCCAGCAGCCAAGAGGGTGGCAGGAACTACGAGCAGTACTTC
- | TRBJ1-2 | TRBV6-1 | - | CASSSGTDAYGYTF | TGTGCCAGCAGTTCGGGGACGGATGCCTATGGCTACACCTTC
few | TRBJ2-3 | TRBV7-3 | - | CASSRDPTDTQYF | TGTGCCAGCAGCCGGGACCCCACAGATACGCAGTATTTT
- | TRBJ1-2 | TRBV7-2 | TRBD1 | CASSPGQGLRLLLYGYTF | TGTGCCAGCAGCCCGGGACAGGGACTAAGGCTCCTCCTCTATGGCTACACCTTC
- | TRBJ2-7 | TRBV7-2 | - | CASSFGPELSSYEQYF | TGTGCCAGCAGTTTCGGGCCGGAGCTCAGCTCCTACGAGCAGTACTTC
- | TRBJ2-1 | TRBV27 | - | CASSFLAGNEQFF | TGTGCCAGCAGTTTCCTAGCTGGCAATGAGCAGTTCTTC
- | TRBJ2-3 | TRBV7-8 | TRBD2 | CASSATSRSTDTQYF | TGTGCCAGCAGCGCGACTAGCCGTAGCACAGATACGCAGTATTTT
- | TRBJ2-5 | TRBV29-1 | - | CSVDPETQYF | TGCAGCGTTGATCCAGAGACCCAGTACTTC
- | TRBJ1-4 | TRBV30 | - | CAWNRRGEKLFF | TGTGCCTGGAACCGCCGGGGTGAAAAACTGTTTTTT
few | TRBJ2-4 | TRBV29-1 | - | CSVEDRGRNIQYF | TGCAGCGTTGAAGACAGGGGTAGGAACATTCAGTACTTC
- | TRBJ1-1 | TRBV2 | - | CASRDSLNTEAFF | TGTGCCAGCAGGGACAGTCTGAACACTGAAGCTTTCTTT
- | TRBJ1-2 | TRBV5-1 | - | CASSLGVLYGYTF | TGCGCCAGCAGCTTGGGGGTTCTTTATGGCTACACCTTC
- | TRBJ1-1 | TRBV29-1 | - | CSVGQRNTEAFF | TGCAGCGTCGGACAGAGGAACACTGAAGCTTTCTTT
- | TRBJ1-5 | TRBV2 | TRBD1 | CASNRQGFSNQPQHF | TGTGCCAGCAATCGACAGGGCTTTAGCAATCAGCCCCAGCATTTT
- | TRBJ2-3 | TRBV15 | - | CATSTSRDTQYF | TGTGCCACCAGCACCTCTCGGGATACGCAGTATTTT
- | TRBJ1-5 | TRBV27 | - | CASSTDSRNQPQHF | TGTGCCAGCAGCACGGACAGCCGGAATCAGCCCCAGCATTTT
few | TRBJ2-5 | TRBV2 | - | CASSRGQQETQYF | TGTGCCAGCTCCCGGGGACAACAAGAGACCCAGTACTTC
- | TRBJ2-7 | TRBV6-5 | - | CASSTNRETYEQYF | TGTGCCAGCAGTACGAACAGGGAAACCTACGAGCAGTACTTC
- | TRBJ1-2 | TRBV5-1 | - | CASSFTQASYGYTF | TGCGCCAGCAGCTTTACACAGGCCAGCTATGGCTACACCTTC
- | TRBJ1-6 | TRBV6-5 | - | CASSYPNSPLHF | TGTGCCAGCAGTTACCCTAATTCACCCCTCCACTTT
- | TRBJ2-3 | TRBV5-1 | - | CASSSRPSTDTQYF | TGCGCCAGCAGCTCGAGACCTAGCACAGATACGCAGTATTTT
- | TRBJ1-6 | TRBV18 | TRBD1 | CASSPLGQDRNSPLHF | TGTGCCAGCTCACCACTGGGACAGGATCGTAATTCACCCCTCCACTTT
- | TRBJ2-1 | TRBV30 | - | CAWSDLAGEDEQFF | TGTGCCTGGAGTGATTTGGCAGGGGAGGATGAGCAGTTCTTC
- | TRBJ2-2 | TRBV29-1 | - | CSVGIRGNTGELFF | TGCAGCGTTGGGATCAGGGGTAACACCGGGGAGCTGTTTTTT
- | TRBJ2-2 | TRBV2 | - | CASSDRKNTGELFF | TGTGCCAGCAGTGACCGTAAGAACACCGGGGAGCTGTTTTTT
- | TRBJ2-1 | TRBV29-1 | - | CSALRLGYNEQFF | TGCAGCGCTCTCCGCCTGGGTTACAATGAGCAGTTCTTC
- | TRBJ1-1 | TRBV30 | - | CAWRVDSEAFF | TGTGCCTGGAGGGTTGATAGTGAAGCTTTCTTT
- | TRBJ1-2 | TRBV2 | TRBD1 | CASSGTGGYGYTF | TGTGCCAGCAGTGGGACAGGGGGCTATGGCTACACCTTC
- | TRBJ1-4 | TRBV29-1 | TRBD1 | CSVQGTGRWQKLFF | TGCAGCGTTCAGGGGACAGGGCGGTGGCAAAAACTGTTTTTT
- | TRBJ1-1 | TRBV7-2 | - | CASSLRGLKNTEAFF | TGTGCCAGCAGCTTGAGGGGGTTAAAGAACACTGAAGCTTTCTTT
- | TRBJ2-5 | TRBV18 | - | CASSPLAGEETQYF | TGTGCCAGCTCACCCCTCGCCGGGGAAGAGACCCAGTACTTC
- | TRBJ2-3 | TRBV5-7 | - | CASRPGTPTDTQYF | TGTGCCAGCAGGCCCGGGACACCAACAGATACGCAGTATTTT
- | TRBJ1-5 | TRBV6-6 | - | CASSSHSNQPQHF | TGTGCCAGCAGTAGTCATAGCAATCAGCCCCAGCATTTT
- | TRBJ1-1 | TRBV27 | - | CASSLAGASTEAFF | TGTGCCAGCAGTTTGGCTGGGGCCAGCACTGAAGCTTTCTTT
- | TRBJ1-2 | TRBV11-2 | - | CASSMTLGRYGYTF | TGTGCCAGCAGCATGACACTAGGCAGATATGGCTACACCTTC
few | TRBJ1-5 | TRBV14 | TRBD1 | CASSHPRTGLSSNQPQHF | TGTGCCAGCAGCCACCCCCGGACAGGGCTTTCGAGCAATCAGCCCCAGCATTTT